Given below is one T cell receptor (beta chain) in context. Its antigen remains unknown. Healthy bone marrow donors supplied every sample. The sample originates from a study of cytomegalovirus exposure and HLA in healthy donors. Study findings and constraints: Three CMV-associated chains proved CMV antigen-specific in vitro. Among the most significant clusters, several appeared linked to common viral pathogens in a later analysis.

This CDR3 region has 14 residues. The germline V and J ends were trimmed by 10 bases and 2 bases, with 17 bases remaining between them. CDR1 is MDHEN, CDR2 SYDVKM, per germline. The PCR ran on 60 Vbeta and 13 Jbeta primers. Data came from immunoSEQ multiplex PCR; TCRdb stores just in-frame clones and leaves some out. The profile shows about 160,000 clones, roughly 87% of them singletons. The sequenced sample was PBMCs. This sequence was found in a man aged 45 to 65 in good health and CMV-seropositive. The chain uses TRBV28 and TRBJ1-1; D gene uncertain. In DNA, the CDR3 is TGTGCCACTCGAGCAGTGGGCAGTAACACTGAAGCTTTCTTT. Its protein is CATRAVGSNTEAFF.